This TCR beta chain was observed in a study of T cell changes during pregnancy in multiple sclerosis. Repertoires were generated with immunoSEQ multiplex PCR, while TCRdb's copy carries only in-frame clones and drops some. Here the sample spans more than 70,000 clones, about nine tenths being singletons. The sequenced sample was peripheral blood, obtained after pregnancy. This receptor was taken from a female donor in good health, enrolled as a control in a pregnancy study.

CDR3 sequence reads: CASSLGQGADTQYF. The CDR3 DNA sequence: TGTGCCAGCAGCTTGGGACAGGGGGCGGATACGCAGTATTTT. V is TRBV13 and J is TRBJ2-3; 12 positions match TRBD1. The CDR3 sequence is 14 residues long. Per germline, CDR1 PRHDT and CDR2 FYEKMQ (reference sequence). V trimming: 3 bases; J trimming: 6 bases; junction bases outside the gene matches: 1.